These 13 T cell receptor beta chains were all obtained from the same sample, sequenced in a study of T cells after yellow fever vaccination. TCRdb re-called the 5' RACE reads through MiXCR, storing one row per CDR3 protein. This table holds about 340,000 distinct CDR3 sequences, 3% to 4.5% found once. Material: PBMCs, obtained 5 days after the yellow fever booster vaccination. The origin of the receptors is a man aged 18 to 30 who received the YFV17D yellow fever vaccine.

The table lists this clonotype with many counts. CDR3 sequence (DNA): TGCAGTGCTAGCAGACAGGGGAATCGATGGCAGCCCCAGCATTTT. This translates into CSASRQGNRWQPQHF. V is TRBV20-1 and J is TRBJ1-5, with TRBD1 matching over 8 bases. The ends lost 3 bases at V and 7 bases at J; junction bases unmatched: 11. Germline CDR1 is DFQATT and CDR2 is SNEGSKA (reference sequence). This CDR3 is 15 amino acids long.

This clonotype was seen repeatedly, ten times or more. The chain recombines TRBV20-1 with TRBJ2-6; tentatively, D is TRBD1 or TRBD2 (5 bases each). This CDR3 contains 16 residues. V lost 6 bases and J 0 bases, leaving 15 bases between the germline ends. From germline, CDR1 is DFQATT and CDR2 SNEGSKA (reference sequence). The CDR3 protein is CSALPGRISGANVLTF. CDR3 in DNA: TGCAGTGCCTTACCGGGACGGATCTCTGGGGCCAACGTCCTGACTTTC.

The table lists this clonotype with many counts. The chain combines TRBV5-6 with TRBJ2-4; D remains ambiguous. V shed 2 bases and J shed 6 bases, with 15 bases lying between them. CDR1 is SGHDT and CDR2 is YYEEEE in the germline V gene. CDR3 length equals 15 residues. CDR3 in amino acids: CASSFVGRVGNIQYF. In nucleotides, the CDR3 is TGTGCCAGCAGCTTTGTCGGGCGCGTGGGAAACATTCAGTACTTC.

This rearrangement joins TRBV19 to TRBJ2-7; maybe TRBD1 (6 bases). This CDR3 region has 14 residues. Germline loops: CDR1 LNHDA, CDR2 SQIVND (reference sequence). The ends were cut back, 4 bases at V and 1 base at J, with 11 bases in the middle. The CDR3 DNA sequence: TGTGCCAGTAGTACTCTGGACAGTTCCTACGAGCAGTACTTC. This translates into CASSTLDSSYEQYF.

The rearrangement links TRBV6-5 to TRBJ2-1; the match to TRBD1 covers 9 bases. This CDR3 has 12 amino acids. The germline CDR1 and CDR2 sequences are MNHEY and SVGAGI. With V trimmed by 1 base and J by 13 bases, 2 bases remained unmatched. The CDR3 spells CASSYWGQGQFF. CDR3 nucleotide sequence: TGTGCCAGCAGTTACTGGGGACAGGGACAGTTCTTC.

The table lists this clonotype with a few counts. The chain combines TRBV6-5 with TRBJ2-1; TRBD1 is a possible D gene (5 bases). Trimming pared 6 bases from V and 12 bases from J, leaving 18 bases between. Germline-derived CDR1 and CDR2 are MNHEY and SVGAGI. The CDR3 has 13 residues. The CDR3 spells CASSLKAQGLQFF. In nucleotides, the CDR3 is TGTGCCAGCAGCTTAAAGGCGCAGGGCTTGCAGTTCTTC.

This clonotype came up a few times. The genes are TRBV27 and TRBJ1-5; D possibly corresponds to TRBD1 (6 bases). V shed 2 bases and J shed 4 bases, with 12 bases lying between them. The germline gives CDR1 MNHEY, CDR2 SMNVEV (reference sequence). This CDR3 is 15 amino acids long. The chain's CDR3 is CASSLLGAGNQPQHF. Written as DNA, the CDR3 is TGTGCCAGCAGTTTACTGGGGGCCGGTAATCAGCCCCAGCATTTT.

This clonotype was recorded many times. V is TRBV4-3 and J is TRBJ2-2; 9 bases map to TRBD2. V shed 2 bases and J 2 bases; nucleotides not matched to a gene: 3. This CDR3 has 16 residues. The V gene's germline CDR1 is LGHNA and CDR2 YSLEER. DNA of the CDR3: TGCGCCAGCAGCCAACTGGGACTAGCCAACACCGGGGAGCTGTTTTTT. This codes for CASSQLGLANTGELFF.

The V and J genes are TRBV5-1 and TRBJ1-1, with D perhaps TRBD1 (5 bases). The CDR3 consists of 15 residues. Germline V gene lookup returns CDR1 SGHRS and CDR2 YFSETQ. V was clipped by 0 bases and J by 4 bases, with 13 bases between them. This CDR3 reads CASSLAGSGGTEAFF. CDR3 coding DNA: TGCGCCAGCAGCTTGGCAGGGTCCGGGGGCACTGAAGCTTTCTTT.

This clonotype was seen more than once but under ten times. This rearrangement joins TRBV7-3 to TRBJ1-2, with D hard to call. Trimming pared 1 base from V and 1 base from J, leaving 13 bases between. Germline V gene data show CDR1 as SGHTA and CDR2 as FQGTGA. The CDR3 consists of 16 residues. CDR3 coding DNA: TGTGCCAGCAGCTTAAAAGGGCCGATTGATAACTATGGCTACACCTTC. As protein: CASSLKGPIDNYGYTF. The complete variable domain, with remaining parts taken from reference TRBV7-3 and TRBJ1-2, reads GAGVSQTPSNKVTEKGKYVELRCDPISGHTALYWYRQSLGQGPEFLIYFQGTGAADDSGLPNDRFFAVRPEGSVSTLKIQRTERGDSAVYLCASSLKGPIDNYGYTFGSGTRLTVV.

Ten or more counts support this clonotype. The chain has TRBV5-1 and TRBJ2-7; weak D call: TRBD1 (6 bases). Deletions cut 2 bases from V and 7 bases from J, with 13 bases between. This CDR3 has 13 amino acids. The germline CDR1 and CDR2 sequences are SGHRS and YFSETQ. CDR3 nucleotide sequence: TGCGCCAGCAGCTTCACCGGGACACAAGAGCAGTACTTC. Its translation is CASSFTGTQEQYF.

The chain links TRBV9 to TRBJ2-3, with a tentative D call TRBD2 (5 bases). The germline V gene encodes CDR1 SGDLS and CDR2 YYNGEE. Trimming shortened V by 0 bases and J by 6 bases, and 11 bases separated the two germline ends. The CDR3 runs to 14 residues. CDR3 sequence reads: CASSVGLFADTQYF. The CDR3 nucleotides read TGTGCCAGCAGCGTAGGACTATTTGCCGATACGCAGTATTTT.

At least ten counts were recorded for this clonotype. This chain links TRBV20-1 with TRBJ2-5, with D maybe TRBD1 (6 bases). From germline, CDR1 is DFQATT and CDR2 SNEGSKA (reference sequence). V dropped 5 bases and J dropped 5 bases, with 12 bases sitting between them. This CDR3 has 12 residues. This CDR3 reads CSAGTGRETQYF. As DNA, the CDR3 is TGCAGTGCTGGTACAGGGCGTGAGACCCAGTACTTC.